Presented here are 24 T cell receptor beta chains from one specimen sequenced in a study of OX40 agonist ivuxolimab in advanced cancers. This table comes from immunoSEQ multiplex PCR, and its TCRdb copy is limited to in-frame clones, with some not included. The sample consists of over 25,000 clones, 65% to 85% of them appearing once. The sequences come from CD4+ or CD8+ T cells sorted from blood, collected in a trial of the OX40 agonist ivuxolimab. The receptors shown here come from an adult with an advanced solid tumor such as melanoma, head and neck, liver or kidney cancer.

This chain connects TRBV9 to TRBJ2-5; D gene unclear. The CDR3 loop spans 16 amino acids. Trimming stripped 0 bases from V and 4 bases from J, with 16 bases between. Germline V CDR1 and CDR2: SGDLS, YYNGEE. The CDR3 nucleotides read TGTGCCAGCAGCGTAGAACGGGTCCTGAAGAGAGAGACCCAGTACTTC. It encodes CASSVERVLKRETQYF.

This chain uses TRBV28 with TRBJ2-7, with a tentative D call TRBD1 (5 bases). Looked up from germline, CDR1 is MDHEN and CDR2 is SYDVKM. Trimming removed 5 bases from V and 5 bases from J, with 16 bases in between. The CDR3 runs 14 residues. The CDR3 bases are TGTGCCAGCAGTCCCCTCTTAGGGGTGGACGAGCAGTACTTC. Amino acids: CASSPLLGVDEQYF.

This chain links TRBV29-1 with TRBJ1-1; possible D gene TRBD1, 5 bases. The CDR3 has 12 amino acids. V was clipped by 5 bases and J by 4 bases, with 11 bases between them. Germline loops: CDR1 SQVTM, CDR2 ANQGSEA. The chain's CDR3 is CSVWGGVTEAFF. CDR3 nucleotides: TGCAGCGTTTGGGGAGGGGTCACTGAAGCTTTCTTT.

J is TRBJ1-2 and V is TRBV9; D possibly corresponds to TRBD1 (6 bases). Germline V CDR1 and CDR2: SGDLS, YYNGEE. The CDR3 runs 14 residues. Trimming shortened V by 2 bases and J by 5 bases, and 13 bases separated the two germline ends. The CDR3 loop is CASSVEDSPYGYTF. The CDR3 DNA reads TGTGCCAGCAGCGTTGAGGACAGTCCTTATGGCTACACCTTC.

This clone has just a few counts. This chain connects TRBV6-1 to TRBJ2-6; a possible D gene is TRBD2 (5 bases). The CDR3 extends over 15 amino acids. V was cut by 3 bases and J by 0 bases, with 6 bases left in between. Germline V gives CDR1 MNHNS, CDR2 SASEGT. The CDR3 DNA reads TGTGCCAGCAGTGAGGGGAGCTCTGGGGCCAACGTCCTGACTTTC. This gives the protein CASSEGSSGANVLTF.

The rearrangement links TRBV7-8 to TRBJ2-1; TRBD2 is a possible D gene (6 bases). The V and J ends lost 5 bases and 5 bases respectively, with 16 bases between them. Germline values: CDR1 SGHVS, CDR2 FQNEAQ. CDR3 length: 15 residues. The chain's CDR3 is CASSPRGTENNEQFF. The CDR3 region has the DNA TGTGCCAGCAGCCCCCGGGGGACGGAAAACAATGAGCAGTTCTTC.

The chain couples TRBV7-9 to TRBJ2-3; weak D call: TRBD2 (7 bases). Deletions cut 10 bases from V and 10 bases from J, with 33 bases between. CDR1 is SEHNR and CDR2 is FQNEAQ in the germline V gene (reference sequence). This CDR3 spans 17 amino acids. Here the CDR3 reads CATEREGEGPPTGSQYF. Here the CDR3 DNA reads TGTGCCACCGAAAGGGAGGGGGAGGGGCCCCCCACAGGGTCGCAGTATTTT. Looking up the rest from reference TRBV7-9 and TRBJ2-3 gives the full variable domain: DTGVSQNPRHKITKRGQNVTFRCDPISEHNRLYWYRQTLGQGPEFLTYFQNEAQLEKSRLLSDRFSAERPKGSFSTLEIQRTEQGDSAMYLCATEREGEGPPTGSQYFGPGTRLTVL.

The chain carries TRBV9 and TRBJ2-1; a possible D gene is TRBD2 (5 bases). The germline gives CDR1 SGDLS, CDR2 YYNGEE. The length of the CDR3 is 15 residues. The V end was cut by 0 bases, the J end by 4 bases, with 11 bases between. The CDR3 spells CASSVGGGRYNEQFF. For the CDR3, the DNA is TGTGCCAGCAGCGTAGGCGGAGGTCGTTACAATGAGCAGTTCTTC.

This rearrangement joins TRBV12-5 to TRBJ2-7, with 7 nucleotides matching TRBD2. CDR3 size: 17 residues. The V and J ends lost 1 base and 2 bases, in that order; junction bases with no gene match: 11. The V gene's germline CDR1 is LGHNT and CDR2 FRNRAP. This CDR3 is CASGLAPGTGGTYEQYF. The CDR3 DNA reads TGTGCTAGTGGTTTGGCCCCGGGGACGGGAGGTACCTACGAGCAGTACTTC. Supplemented by reference TRBV12-5 and TRBJ2-7, the full variable domain reads DARVTQTPRHKVTEMGQEVTMRCQPILGHNTVFWYRQTMMQGLELLAYFRNRAPLDDSGMPKDRFSAEMPDATLATLKIQPSEPRDSAVYFCASGLAPGTGGTYEQYFGPGTRLTVT.

V and J are TRBV6-4 and TRBJ2-2; possibly TRBD1 or TRBD2 for D (5 bases each). CDR3 length: 14 residues. Germline-derived CDR1 and CDR2 are MRHNA and SNTAGT. The V end was cut by 8 bases, the J end by 5 bases, with 15 bases between. As DNA, the CDR3 is TGTGCCAGCGGACCCGGGACGGATACCGGGGAGCTGTTTTTT. This translates into CASGPGTDTGELFF.

V gene TRBV7-3 combines with J gene TRBJ2-1; 10 bases align to TRBD2. Germline CDR1 SGHTA, CDR2 FQGTGA. V was pared by 5 bases and J by 6 bases, with 10 bases of the junction left unmatched. The CDR3 is 16 amino acids. Here the CDR3 reads CASSPEVGLAVNEQFF. The CDR3 DNA reads TGTGCCAGCAGCCCCGAGGTAGGACTAGCGGTCAATGAGCAGTTCTTC.

This chain uses TRBV27 with TRBJ1-5; 7 nucleotides match TRBD1. The V gene's germline CDR1 is MNHEY and CDR2 SMNVEV (reference sequence). V gave up 7 bases and J gave up 0 bases; unmatched junction bases: 12. This CDR3 comprises 17 residues. Here the CDR3 DNA reads TGTGCCAGCAAATCCGGGGACAGTCCCTATAGCAATCAGCCCCAGCATTTT. Amino acid sequence: CASKSGDSPYSNQPQHF.

The rearrangement joins TRBV2 to TRBJ2-2; D remains ambiguous. Germline V gives CDR1 SNHLY, CDR2 FYNNEI. CDR3 length equals 11 residues. Trimming took off 9 bases at V and 6 bases at J, with 8 bases between the two ends. The CDR3 loop reads CARQVAGELFF. The CDR3 bases are TGTGCCAGGCAGGTCGCCGGGGAGCTGTTTTTT.

The V gene is TRBV19, the J gene TRBJ2-7; possibly TRBD2 for D (6 bases). V was shortened by 1 base and J by 3 bases, with 10 bases between the two germline ends. CDR1 is LNHDA, CDR2 SQIVND, per germline (reference sequence). This CDR3 is 14 amino acids long. CDR3: CASSIGGGNYEQYF. CDR3 in DNA: TGTGCCAGTAGTATAGGGGGAGGTAACTACGAGCAGTACTTC. Together with reference TRBV19 and TRBJ2-7, the CDR3 gives the full variable domain: DGGITQSPKYLFRKEGQNVTLSCEQNLNHDAMYWYRQDPGQGLRLIYYSQIVNDFQKGDIAEGYSVSREKKESFPLTVTSAQKNPTAFYLCASSIGGGNYEQYFGPGTRLTVT.

The chain couples TRBV28 to TRBJ1-2; D not resolved. The CDR3 totals 13 residues. V was shortened by 3 bases and J by 3 bases, with 8 bases between the two germline ends. Looked up from germline, CDR1 is MDHEN and CDR2 is SYDVKM. CDR3 amino acids: CASSFPDHYGYTF. As DNA, the CDR3 is TGTGCCAGCAGTTTCCCAGACCACTATGGCTACACCTTC.

V is TRBV9 and J is TRBJ2-5; 8 positions agree with TRBD2. The junction had 6 bases not matched to a gene; V was cut back by 3 bases and J by 5 bases. Per the germline V gene, CDR1 is SGDLS and CDR2 is YYNGEE. The CDR3 spans 14 residues. The CDR3 reads CASSDPTGGETQYF. The CDR3 DNA sequence: TGTGCCAGCAGCGATCCAACGGGAGGGGAGACCCAGTACTTC. The whole variable domain, filled in from reference TRBV9 and TRBJ2-5, reads DSGVTQTPKHLITATGQRVTLRCSPRSGDLSVYWYQQSLDQGLQFLIQYYNGEERAKGNILERFSAQQFPDLHSELNLSSLELGDSALYFCASSDPTGGETQYFGPGTRLLVL.

In its sample, this clone was seen a few times. The chain is built from TRBV23-1 and TRBJ1-2; D remains unclear. TRBV23-1 is assigned to the ORF class and has an uncertain function. The CDR3 consists of 11 residues. Deletions cut 7 bases from V and 8 bases from J, with 11 bases between. The CDR3 region has the DNA TGCGCCAGCAAAGAAGGCACAGGCTACACCTTC. Translated, it gives CASKEGTGYTF.

The chain employs TRBV5-1 and TRBJ2-3, with D possibly matching TRBD1 (5 bases). Germline values: CDR1 SGHRS, CDR2 YFSETQ. Trimming removed 6 bases from V and 5 bases from J, with 19 bases in between. The CDR3 extends over 15 amino acids. Written as DNA, the CDR3 is TGCGCCAGCACCACGGCCGGCAGGGTGGTAGATACGCAGTATTTT. Residues: CASTTAGRVVDTQYF.

The chain has TRBV27 and TRBJ2-5; D remains ambiguous. The J call may be mistaken, given a closer DNA end match to TRBJ2-7. The CDR3 sequence is 15 residues long. Germline V gene data show CDR1 as MNHEY and CDR2 as SMNVEV (reference sequence). CDR3 DNA: TGTGCCAGCAGTTACGACGGCGACGGTTCCTACGAGCAGTACTTC. Translating gives CASSYDGDGSYEQYF.

This chain joins TRBV6-5 and TRBJ1-4; the D is unclear. V gave up 0 bases and J gave up 6 bases, with 8 bases separating them. The germline V gene encodes CDR1 MNHEY and CDR2 SVGAGI. This CDR3 contains 14 residues. CDR3 coding DNA: TGTGCCAGCAGTTACTCGTCAGGCCATGAAAAACTGTTTTTT. As protein: CASSYSSGHEKLFF.

The chain recombines TRBV15 with TRBJ1-5, with TRBD1 matching over 7 bases. Unmatched junction bases numbered 3, after V lost 0 bases and J lost 4 bases. This CDR3 comprises 15 residues. The germline gives CDR1 LNHNV, CDR2 YYDKDF (reference sequence). This CDR3 reads CATSRDGTENQPQHF. The CDR3, as DNA: TGTGCCACCAGCAGAGATGGGACAGAGAATCAGCCCCAGCATTTT. Using reference TRBV15 and TRBJ1-5 for the parts outside the CDR3, the full variable domain is DAMVIQNPRYQVTQFGKPVTLSCSQTLNHNVMYWYQQKSSQAPKLLFHYYDKDFNNEADTPDNFQSRRPNTSFCFLDIRSPGLGDTAMYLCATSRDGTENQPQHFGDGTRLSIL.

This chain uses TRBV5-4 with TRBJ2-3, with no clear D. The germline gives CDR1 SGHNT, CDR2 YYREEE (reference sequence). V lost 4 bases, J lost 4 bases, and 13 bases lay in between. This CDR3 region has 14 residues. The CDR3 nucleotides are TGTGCCAGCAGCCTGGAAGGCCCCGCAGATACGCAGTATTTT. This gives the protein CASSLEGPADTQYF.

The chain employs TRBV28 and TRBJ2-1; 11 bases line up with TRBD2. V lost 4 bases, J lost 8 bases, and 7 bases stayed unmatched. The germline CDR1 and CDR2 sequences are MDHEN and SYDVKM. The CDR3 spans 15 residues. Written as DNA, the CDR3 is TGTGCCAGCAGTTCACCATTTAGCGGGAGGGATGAGCAGTTCTTC. It specifies CASSSPFSGRDEQFF.

The chain links TRBV9 to TRBJ2-1; 8 bases align to TRBD2. The CDR3 is 18 residues long. Looked up from germline, CDR1 is SGDLS and CDR2 is YYNGEE. The V and J ends lost 3 bases and 4 bases, in that order; junction bases with no gene match: 15. CDR3 residues: CASSAPSSLAGTYNEQFF. The CDR3 DNA is TGTGCCAGCAGCGCTCCGTCGTCCCTAGCGGGTACATACAATGAGCAGTTCTTC.